The 16 T cell receptor beta chains presented below share a single source sample, sequenced in a study of blood T cell repertoires in COVID-19 (dated by TCRdb to the early 2020s). The library was built by means of the immunoSEQ multiplex PCR assay. The source is immuneACCESS, and TCRdb retained only in-frame sequences with V and J called. Part of the clones is not carried over; for the studies checked, unresolved V genes explain less than half of this, and the remainder is unexplained. The sample contains about 100,000 clones, more than 85% of them found a single time. The top ten constitute 2% to 2.5% of the sample. The sequenced sample was peripheral blood. The receptor set was obtained from a man aged 45-65 years with active COVID-19.

The V and J genes are TRBV5-6 and TRBJ1-2, with TRBD1 matching over 8 bases. Germline-derived CDR1 and CDR2 are SGHDT and YYEEEE. The CDR3 runs to 14 residues. V trimming: 4 bases; J trimming: 7 bases; junction bases outside the gene matches: 9. CDR3 loop: CASSRPDRGGGYTF. CDR3 DNA: TGTGCCAGCAGCCGACCAGACAGGGGTGGTGGCTACACCTTC.

The chain links TRBV11-3 to TRBJ2-2; 10 positions match TRBD2. The length of the CDR3 is 16 residues. From germline, CDR1 is SGHNT and CDR2 YENEEA. The trim removed 3 bases at V and 3 bases at J, leaving 4 bases unmatched. CDR3: CASSFTLAGDTGELFF. Here the CDR3 DNA reads TGTGCCAGCAGCTTTACCCTAGCGGGAGACACCGGGGAGCTGTTTTTT.

This clone was recorded once. This chain connects TRBV15 to TRBJ1-2; TRBD1 matches 7 bases. The junction had 12 bases not matched to a gene; V was cut back by 0 bases and J by 8 bases. This CDR3 has 16 amino acids. Germline values: CDR1 LNHNV, CDR2 YYDKDF (reference sequence). The CDR3 region has the DNA TGTGCCACCAGCAGAGATCGGAAGGGGGCGGGTGTGGGCTACACCTTC. This translates into CATSRDRKGAGVGYTF.

J is TRBJ1-5 and V is TRBV29-1; unclear D gene. The CDR3 extends over 13 amino acids. Per germline, CDR1 SQVTM and CDR2 ANQGSEA. V lost 4 bases, J lost 4 bases, and 11 bases lay in between. The CDR3 bases are TGCAGCGTTGGGCTCGGGGTAAATCAGCCCCAGCATTTT. Amino acids: CSVGLGVNQPQHF.

CDR3 DNA sequence: TGTGCCAGCAGCCCCCGACCTTGGACAGGGGCAAGCGATGGCTACACCTTC. Amino acids: CASSPRPWTGASDGYTF. V gene TRBV21-1 combines with J gene TRBJ1-2; the D segment call TRBD1 is taken from the table without a DNA check. TRBV21-1 is annotated as a pseudogene. There are 17 residues in the CDR3.

The rearrangement joins TRBV14 to TRBJ2-1; TRBD2 is a possible D gene (5 bases). V lost 0 bases to trimming and J lost 4 bases, with 10 bases between them. The germline gives CDR1 SGHDN, CDR2 FVKESK. This CDR3 region has 15 residues. CDR3 DNA: TGTGCCAGCAGCCAAGATGAGCGGAAGTACAATGAGCAGTTCTTC. This encodes CASSQDERKYNEQFF. Drawing the rest from reference TRBV14 and TRBJ2-1, the complete variable domain is EAGVTQFPSHSVIEKGQTVTLRCDPISGHDNLYWYRRVMGKEIKFLLHFVKESKQDESGMPNNRFLAERTGGTYSTLKVQPAELEDSGVYFCASSQDERKYNEQFFGPGTRLTVL.

In this sample, this clone turned up a few times. The rearrangement uses TRBV2 and TRBJ1-1; the D is unclear. CDR1 and CDR2 (germline): SNHLY, FYNNEI. The germline V and J ends were trimmed by 1 base and 0 bases, with 6 bases remaining between them. There are 14 residues in the CDR3. The CDR3 sequence is CASSEETLNTEAFF. Here the CDR3 DNA reads TGTGCCAGCAGTGAAGAGACTTTGAACACTGAAGCTTTCTTT.

This chain links TRBV27 with TRBJ2-3, with 8 bases aligning to TRBD2. CDR1 is MNHEY and CDR2 is SMNVEV in the germline V gene (reference sequence). The CDR3 covers 17 residues. The V gene end was trimmed by 3 bases and the J gene end by 4 bases; junction bases not matched to a gene: 12. Here the CDR3 reads CASSFDPAGAPADTQYF. CDR3 DNA: TGTGCCAGCAGTTTCGATCCAGCGGGAGCCCCGGCAGATACGCAGTATTTT.

The chain is built from TRBV25-1 and TRBJ2-1; no clear D. V dropped 9 bases and J dropped 0 bases, with 15 bases sitting between them. There are 15 residues in the CDR3. Germline assignment: CDR1 MGHDK and CDR2 SYGVNS. Here the CDR3 DNA reads TGTGCCAGTCGATCAGAGGCGAGCTCCTACAATGAGCAGTTCTTC. Amino acid sequence: CASRSEASSYNEQFF.

This clone was found a few times. This chain joins TRBV4-1 and TRBJ1-5; TRBD1 matches 9 bases. V was pared by 1 base and J by 5 bases, with 9 bases of the junction left unmatched. CDR3 length equals 17 residues. CDR1 and CDR2 from the germline V gene are MGHRA and YSYEKL. CDR3 DNA: TGCGCCAGCAGCCAAGTTACGGCGACAGGGGGGTATCAGCCCCAGCATTTT. It yields the protein CASSQVTATGGYQPQHF.

This rearrangement joins TRBV10-3 to TRBJ1-2; tentative D call: TRBD1 (5 bases). This CDR3 is built from 13 residues. V lost 3 bases and J 8 bases, leaving 13 bases between the germline ends. Germline loops: CDR1 ENHRY, CDR2 SYGVKD. CDR3 in amino acids: CAISERGEGGYTF. CDR3 DNA: TGTGCCATCAGTGAAAGAGGGGAGGGAGGCTACACCTTC.

The J gene is TRBJ2-4, the V gene TRBV7-9; 12 bases fit TRBD2. This CDR3 comprises 16 residues. With V trimmed by 5 bases and J by 11 bases, 13 bases remained unmatched. Germline CDR1 is SEHNR and CDR2 is FQNEAQ (reference sequence). CDR3 coding DNA: TGTGCCAGCAGCCCAGGGTTGGGACTAGCGGGTCTAGTTCAGTACTTC. Protein sequence: CASSPGLGLAGLVQYF.

V and J are TRBV29-1 and TRBJ2-1, with TRBD1 matching over 7 bases. This CDR3 has 14 residues. J lost 8 bases, V lost 4 bases, and 11 bases had no gene match. Looked up from germline, CDR1 is SQVTM and CDR2 is ANQGSEA. DNA for the CDR3: TGCAGCGTTGGTCGGATTTACAGGGGCCATGAGCAGTTCTTC. The encoded protein is CSVGRIYRGHEQFF.

The table lists this clone with a count of one. The V gene is TRBV29-1, the J gene TRBJ2-7, with a tentative D call TRBD1 (6 bases). This CDR3 has 19 residues. Per the germline V gene, CDR1 is SQVTM and CDR2 is ANQGSEA. Deletions cut 0 bases from V and 0 bases from J, with 24 bases between. Written as DNA, the CDR3 is TGCAGCGTTGAAGAGATCCCTAACGGACAGTCCCGCAGCTCCTACGAGCAGTACTTC. Its protein product is CSVEEIPNGQSRSSYEQYF.

The J gene is TRBJ1-1, the V gene TRBV18, with no clear D. Trimming removed 4 bases at V and 4 bases at J, with 7 bases between. CDR3 length equals 12 residues. CDR1 and CDR2 (germline): KGHSH, LQKENI. The CDR3 DNA is TGTGCCAGCTCACACATATCCACTGAAGCTTTCTTT. Amino acid sequence: CASSHISTEAFF.

The rearrangement links TRBV5-3 to TRBJ2-3; D possibly corresponds to TRBD2 (6 bases). TRBV5-3 is reported as an ORF; its role is uncertain. The CDR3 consists of 14 residues. Trimming removed 7 bases from V and 4 bases from J, with 16 bases in between. The DNA for the CDR3 is TGTGCCAGACAAACCGGGAGTCGGGCAGATACGCAGTATTTT. As protein: CARQTGSRADTQYF.